This TCR beta chain was identified during a study of T-cell reconstitution after alpha-beta-depleted transplantation in children. Whole-study findings and limits: TCRbeta diversity was high at day 60 in some patients (a result of surviving recipient T cells and thymic progenitors).

This clonotype showed up just a few times. Its cognate antigen is unknown. A TCRbeta library incorporating unique molecular identifiers was prepared. TCRdb re-called the PCR reads with MiXCR, one entry per CDR3 protein. The table records roughly 49,000 distinct CDR3 sequences, about 10% of them present only once. Sequencing was performed on PBMCs, mostly from graft donor cells, taken 60 days after TCRalphabeta/CD19-depleted stem cell transplant. This sequence originates from a male patient aged 2 to 10 who had a stem cell transplant for chronic granulomatous disease, so the T cells may come from the graft donor.

In DNA form, the CDR3 reads TGCAGTGCTGGTCAGACTAGCGGGAGTGTTGAGCAGTTCTTC. This encodes CSAGQTSGSVEQFF. J is TRBJ2-1 and V is TRBV20-1; 12 bases map to TRBD2. The CDR3 covers 14 residues. J was trimmed by 9 bases and V by 5 bases; bases with no gene match: 8. Germline lookup yields CDR1 DFQATT and CDR2 SNEGSKA (reference sequence).